One and the same sample provided the 12 T cell receptor beta chains below, sequenced in a study of blood T cell repertoires in COVID-19. The protocol was immunoSEQ multiplex PCR, while the TCRdb copy is restricted to in-frame clones and leaves out a portion. The sample has roughly 300,000 clones, 83% seen once. Specimen: peripheral blood. The receptor source for this set is a woman in her fifties or sixties who had recovered from COVID-19.

V is TRBV11-2 and J is TRBJ2-7, with no clear D. Germline loops: CDR1 SGHAT, CDR2 FQNNGV. Trimming took off 5 bases at V and 3 bases at J, with 11 bases between the two ends. This CDR3 is 13 amino acids long. CDR3 DNA: TGTGCCAGCAGCCCGATGTCGGGCTACGAGCAGTACTTC. Its translation is CASSPMSGYEQYF.

The rearrangement joins TRBV9 to TRBJ2-1; a weak D match, TRBD2 (6 bases). V gave up 0 bases and J gave up 10 bases, with 20 bases separating them. This CDR3 is built from 16 residues. Germline CDR1 SGDLS, CDR2 YYNGEE. In DNA form, the CDR3 reads TGTGCCAGCAGCGTAGGACTAGACCTTACCTCCCAGGAGCAGTTCTTC. Translated: CASSVGLDLTSQEQFF.

The chain joins TRBV13 to TRBJ2-5; 13 bases match TRBD2. V was clipped by 0 bases and J by 5 bases; unmatched bases: 0. Germline V gene data show CDR1 as PRHDT and CDR2 as FYEKMQ (reference sequence). This CDR3 is 15 amino acids long. CDR3 in amino acids: CASSLGLAGGETQYF. The CDR3 coding sequence is TGTGCCAGCAGCTTAGGACTAGCGGGAGGGGAGACCCAGTACTTC.

The genes are TRBV2 and TRBJ1-3; D ambiguous. CDR1 is SNHLY, CDR2 FYNNEI, per germline. This CDR3 comprises 16 residues. With 1 base removed from V and 0 bases from J, the gap between germline ends came to 10 bases. CDR3 region: CASSEEAVSSGNTIYF. For the CDR3, the DNA is TGTGCCAGCAGTGAAGAAGCGGTCAGCTCTGGAAACACCATATATTTT.

The chain recombines TRBV5-1 with TRBJ1-3; D unresolved. Per the germline V gene, CDR1 is SGHRS and CDR2 is YFSETQ. CDR3 size: 15 residues. Trimming cost V 4 bases and J 0 bases, with 11 bases left between them. CDR3 DNA: TGCGCCAGCAGCCCGACACCTTACTCTGGAAACACCATATATTTT. The encoded protein is CASSPTPYSGNTIYF. The whole variable domain, remainder taken from reference TRBV5-1 and TRBJ1-3, is KAGVTQTPRYLIKTRGQQVTLSCSPISGHRSVSWYQQTPGQGLQFLFEYFSETQRNKGNFPGRFSGRQFSNSRSEMNVSTLELGDSALYLCASSPTPYSGNTIYFGEGSWLTVV.

V usage is TRBV5-6 and J usage is TRBJ2-7; D remains ambiguous. Between the trimmed V and J ends, which lost 3 bases and 1 base, there was a span of 2 bases. The CDR3 has 11 amino acids. Per the germline V gene, CDR1 is SGHDT and CDR2 is YYEEEE. CDR3 sequence reads: CASSSSYEQYF. CDR3 in DNA: TGTGCCAGCAGCTCTTCCTACGAGCAGTACTTC. The full variable domain, with the rest looked up from reference TRBV5-6 and TRBJ2-7, is DAGVTQSPTHLIKTRGQQVTLRCSPKSGHDTVSWYQQALGQGPQFIFQYYEEEERQRGNFPDRFSGHQFPNYSSELNVNALLLGDSALYLCASSSSYEQYFGPGTRLTVT.

The chain employs TRBV19 and TRBJ1-1, with TRBD1 identical over 7 bases. After removal of 6 bases from V and 3 bases from J, the junction contained 10 bases not matched to a gene. The CDR3 is made up of 15 amino acids. Germline-derived CDR1 and CDR2 are LNHDA and SQIVND (reference sequence). The CDR3 loop is CASSLRQGADTEAFF. CDR3 sequence (DNA): TGTGCCAGTAGCCTCCGACAGGGAGCGGACACTGAAGCTTTCTTT.

CDR3 in amino acids: CASSPQGISGNTIYF. The CDR3 coding sequence is TGTGCCAGCAGCCCTCAGGGAATCTCTGGAAACACCATATATTTT. The chain joins TRBV4-2 to TRBJ1-3, with D perhaps TRBD1 (5 bases). There are 15 residues in the CDR3. V was pared by 4 bases and J by 0 bases, with 10 bases between. Looked up from germline, CDR1 is LGHNA and CDR2 is YNFKEQ.

The count of this clone is one. This chain connects TRBV28 to TRBJ2-7; TRBD1 might be the D (6 bases). V was pared by 3 bases and J by 4 bases, with 16 bases between. Germline V lookup: CDR1 MDHEN, CDR2 SYDVKM. CDR3 length equals 15 residues. Written as DNA, the CDR3 is TGTGCCAGCAGTTTTAGGGGGACGAGAAGTTACGAGCAGTACTTC. Its protein product is CASSFRGTRSYEQYF.

This clone has just one count. Additional DNA sequences in this sample encode the identical CDR3. The J gene is TRBJ1-6, the V gene TRBV7-2, with a weak D call TRBD1 (6 bases). V lost 3 bases and J 0 bases, leaving 6 bases between the germline ends. The CDR3 runs to 15 residues. Per the germline V gene, CDR1 is SGHTA and CDR2 is FQGNSA. The CDR3 spells CASSLDSSYNSPLHF. For the CDR3, the DNA is TGTGCCAGCAGCTTGGACAGCTCCTATAATTCACCCCTCCACTTT.

J is TRBJ1-1 and V is TRBV27, with D unresolved. The germline gives CDR1 MNHEY, CDR2 SMNVEV (reference sequence). CDR3 length: 14 amino acids. Trimming left V 2 bases short and J 1 base short, with 8 bases between. CDR3 nucleotides: TGTGCCAGCAGTTTACGTGGAGGGAACACTGAAGCTTTCTTT. Encoded protein: CASSLRGGNTEAFF.

This clone was recorded a few times. The V call is TRBV5-6, the J call TRBJ1-4; 8 bases are a match to TRBD1. This CDR3 is built from 15 residues. J lost 7 bases, V lost 4 bases, and 9 bases had no gene match. Germline assignment: CDR1 SGHDT and CDR2 YYEEEE. This CDR3 is CASSREGTGVEKLFF. As DNA, the CDR3 is TGTGCCAGCAGCCGTGAGGGGACAGGAGTTGAAAAACTGTTTTTT.